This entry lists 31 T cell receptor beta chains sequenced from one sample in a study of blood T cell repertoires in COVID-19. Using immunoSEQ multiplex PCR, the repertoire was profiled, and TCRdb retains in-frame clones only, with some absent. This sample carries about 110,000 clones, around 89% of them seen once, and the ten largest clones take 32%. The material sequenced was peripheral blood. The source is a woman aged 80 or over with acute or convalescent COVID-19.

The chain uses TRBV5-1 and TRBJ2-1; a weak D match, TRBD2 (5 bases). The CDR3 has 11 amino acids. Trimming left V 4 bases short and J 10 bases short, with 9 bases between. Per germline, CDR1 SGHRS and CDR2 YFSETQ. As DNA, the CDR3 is TGCGCCAGCAGCAGTACGGGGGAGCAGTTCTTC. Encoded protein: CASSSTGEQFF.

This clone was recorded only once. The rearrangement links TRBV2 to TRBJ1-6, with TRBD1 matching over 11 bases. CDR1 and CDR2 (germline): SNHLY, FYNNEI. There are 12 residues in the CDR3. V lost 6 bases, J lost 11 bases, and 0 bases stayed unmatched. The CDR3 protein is CASRGQGAPLHF. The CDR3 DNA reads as TGTGCCAGCAGGGGACAGGGGGCACCCCTCCACTTT.

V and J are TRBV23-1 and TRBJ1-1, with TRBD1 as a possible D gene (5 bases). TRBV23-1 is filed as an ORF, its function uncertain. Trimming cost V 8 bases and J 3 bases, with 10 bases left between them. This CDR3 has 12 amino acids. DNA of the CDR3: TGCGCCAGCGCTTCCAGGGACACTGAAGCTTTCTTT. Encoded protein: CASASRDTEAFF.

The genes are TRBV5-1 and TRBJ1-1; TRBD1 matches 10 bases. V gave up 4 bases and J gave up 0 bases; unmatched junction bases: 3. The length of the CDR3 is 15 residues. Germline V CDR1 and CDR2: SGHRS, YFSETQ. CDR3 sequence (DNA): TGCGCCAGCAGCAAAGGACAGGGGGTGAACACTGAAGCTTTCTTT. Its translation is CASSKGQGVNTEAFF.

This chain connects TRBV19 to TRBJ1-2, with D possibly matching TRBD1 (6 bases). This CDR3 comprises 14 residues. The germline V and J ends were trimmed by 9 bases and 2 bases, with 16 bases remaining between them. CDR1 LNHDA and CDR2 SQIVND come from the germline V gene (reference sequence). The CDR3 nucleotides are TGTGCCAGCCGGCTGGGACATACAAACTATGGCTACACCTTC. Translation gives CASRLGHTNYGYTF.

For the CDR3, the DNA is TGTGCCAGCAAACTAAGGCAGTCCATGAGCTACGAGCAGTACTTC. Translating gives CASKLRQSMSYEQYF. J is TRBJ2-7 and V is TRBV2; the D is unclear. The CDR3 runs to 15 residues. V was trimmed by 7 bases and J by 3 bases, leaving 19 bases between them. CDR1 and CDR2 from the germline V gene are SNHLY and FYNNEI.

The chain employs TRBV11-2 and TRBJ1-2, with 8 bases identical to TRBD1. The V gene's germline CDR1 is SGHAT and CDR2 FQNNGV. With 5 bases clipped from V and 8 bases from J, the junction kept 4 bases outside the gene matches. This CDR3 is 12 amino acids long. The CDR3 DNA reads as TGTGCCAGCAGCCCACAGGGGGTCGGCTACACCTTC. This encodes CASSPQGVGYTF.

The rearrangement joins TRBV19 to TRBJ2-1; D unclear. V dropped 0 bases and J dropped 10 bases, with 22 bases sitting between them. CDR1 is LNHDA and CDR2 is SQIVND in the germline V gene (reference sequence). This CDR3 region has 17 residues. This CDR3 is CASSIDLWQSSTIEQFF. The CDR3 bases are TGTGCCAGTAGTATAGATCTCTGGCAGTCTAGTACCATCGAGCAGTTCTTC.

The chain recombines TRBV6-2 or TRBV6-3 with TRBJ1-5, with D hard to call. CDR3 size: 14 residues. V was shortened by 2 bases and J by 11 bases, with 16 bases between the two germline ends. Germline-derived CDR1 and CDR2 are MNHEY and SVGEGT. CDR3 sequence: CASSYAQAASAQHF. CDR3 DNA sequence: TGTGCCAGCAGTTACGCGCAGGCCGCTTCGGCCCAGCATTTT.

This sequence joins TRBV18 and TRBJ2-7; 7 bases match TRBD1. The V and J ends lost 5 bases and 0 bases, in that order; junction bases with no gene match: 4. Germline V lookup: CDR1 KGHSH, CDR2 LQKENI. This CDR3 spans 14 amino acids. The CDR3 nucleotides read TGTGCCAGCTCAGAGGGGGCCGTCTCCTACGAGCAGTACTTC. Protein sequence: CASSEGAVSYEQYF. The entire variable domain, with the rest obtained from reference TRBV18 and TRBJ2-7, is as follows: NAGVMQNPRHLVRRRGQEARLRCSPMKGHSHVYWYRQLPEEGLKFMVYLQKENIIDESGMPKERFSAEFPKEGPSILRIQQVVRGDSAAYFCASSEGAVSYEQYFGPGTRLTVT.

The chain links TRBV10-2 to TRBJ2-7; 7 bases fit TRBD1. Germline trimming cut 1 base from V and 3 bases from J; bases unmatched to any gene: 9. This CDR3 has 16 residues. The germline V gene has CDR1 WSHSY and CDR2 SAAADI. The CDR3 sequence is CASSEWMTGKDYEQYF. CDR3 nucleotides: TGCGCCAGCAGTGAGTGGATGACAGGGAAAGACTACGAGCAGTACTTC.

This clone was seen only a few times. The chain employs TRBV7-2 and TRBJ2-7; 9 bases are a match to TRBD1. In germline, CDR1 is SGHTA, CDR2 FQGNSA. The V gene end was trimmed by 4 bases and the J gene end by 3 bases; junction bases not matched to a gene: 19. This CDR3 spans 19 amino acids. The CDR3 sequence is CASSWHRPGTGWRVYEQYF. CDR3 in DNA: TGTGCCAGCAGCTGGCACCGTCCCGGGACAGGGTGGAGGGTCTACGAGCAGTACTTC.

The CDR3 sequence: CASSLWGATNEKLFF. CDR3 coding DNA: TGTGCCAGTAGTCTTTGGGGGGCAACTAATGAAAAACTGTTTTTT. The chain carries TRBV19 and TRBJ1-4; possible D gene TRBD1, 5 bases. There are 15 residues in the CDR3. The V gene lost 5 bases and the J gene lost 0 bases, with 10 bases spanning the gap. Germline CDR1 is LNHDA and CDR2 is SQIVND (reference sequence).

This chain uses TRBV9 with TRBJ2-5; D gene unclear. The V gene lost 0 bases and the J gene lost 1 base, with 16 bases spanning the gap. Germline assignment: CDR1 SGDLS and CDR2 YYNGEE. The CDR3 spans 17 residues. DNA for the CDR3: TGTGCCAGCAGCGTAGGGGTTCAGCGCGAAGCCCAAGAGACCCAGTACTTC. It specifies CASSVGVQREAQETQYF.

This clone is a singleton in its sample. CDR3 in DNA: TGCGCCAGCAGTGAGCAGGGTGTTTCAGATACGCAGTATTTT. Translated, it gives CASSEQGVSDTQYF. The chain recombines TRBV10-1 with TRBJ2-3; D might be TRBD1 (5 bases). The CDR3 is made up of 14 amino acids. Germline loops: CDR1 WNHNN, CDR2 SYGVQD (reference sequence). With 2 bases removed from V and 4 bases from J, the gap between germline ends came to 10 bases.

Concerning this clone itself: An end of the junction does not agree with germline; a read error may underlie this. DNA for the CDR3: TGTGCCAGCAGCCCTGCAGCGGGGGGCCCCGGAGTCTTC. This encodes CASSPAAGGPGVF. The V gene is TRBV5-5, the J gene TRBJ2-1; 9 nucleotides match TRBD2. The germline CDR1 and CDR2 sequences are SGHKS and YYEKEE (reference sequence). This CDR3 is 13 amino acids long.

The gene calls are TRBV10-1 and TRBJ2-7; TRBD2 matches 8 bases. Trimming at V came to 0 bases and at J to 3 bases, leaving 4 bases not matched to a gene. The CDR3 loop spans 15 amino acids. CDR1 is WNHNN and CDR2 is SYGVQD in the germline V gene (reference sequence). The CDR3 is CASSESRLASYEQYF. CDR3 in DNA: TGCGCCAGCAGTGAGTCTCGACTAGCGAGCTACGAGCAGTACTTC.

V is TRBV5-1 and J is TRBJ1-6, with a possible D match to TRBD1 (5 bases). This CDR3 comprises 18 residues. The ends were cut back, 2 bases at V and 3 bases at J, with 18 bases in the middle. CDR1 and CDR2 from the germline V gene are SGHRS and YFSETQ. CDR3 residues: CASSFESARAYYNSPLHF. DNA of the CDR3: TGCGCCAGCAGCTTTGAATCTGCCAGGGCTTACTATAATTCACCCCTCCACTTT.

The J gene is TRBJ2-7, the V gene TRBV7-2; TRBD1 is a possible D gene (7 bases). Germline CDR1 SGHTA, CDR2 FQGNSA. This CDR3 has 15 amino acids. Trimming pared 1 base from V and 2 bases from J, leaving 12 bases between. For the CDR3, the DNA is TGTGCCAGCAGCTTAGTGGGGGGACAGCCCTACGAGCAGTACTTC. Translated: CASSLVGGQPYEQYF. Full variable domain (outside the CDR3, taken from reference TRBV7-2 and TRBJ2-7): GAGVSQSPSNKVTEKGKDVELRCDPISGHTALYWYRQSLGQGLEFLIYFQGNSAPDKSGLPSDRFSAERTGGSVSTLTIQRTQQEDSAVYLCASSLVGGQPYEQYFGPGTRLTVT.

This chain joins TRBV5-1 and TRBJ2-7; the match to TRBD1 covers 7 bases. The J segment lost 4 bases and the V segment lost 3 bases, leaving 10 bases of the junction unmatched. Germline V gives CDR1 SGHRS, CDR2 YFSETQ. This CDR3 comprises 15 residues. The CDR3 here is CASSSRQGIEYEQYF. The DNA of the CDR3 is TGCGCCAGCAGCTCACGACAGGGAATAGAGTACGAGCAGTACTTC.

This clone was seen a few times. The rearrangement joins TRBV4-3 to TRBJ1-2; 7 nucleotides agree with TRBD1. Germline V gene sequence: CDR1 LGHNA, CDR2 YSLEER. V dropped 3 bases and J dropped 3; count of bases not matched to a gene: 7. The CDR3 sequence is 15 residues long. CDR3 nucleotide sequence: TGCGCCAGCAGCCAGGGGGGACAGTCATACTATGGCTACACCTTC. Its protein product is CASSQGGQSYYGYTF.

CDR3 nucleotide sequence: TGTGCCAGCAGTTTCCCTCTAGCCTGGAGCTCCTACGAGCAGTACTTC. Protein product: CASSFPLAWSSYEQYF. The chain combines TRBV28 with TRBJ2-7; possible D gene TRBD2, 5 bases. The CDR3 length is 16 residues. V was trimmed by 3 bases and J by 0 bases, leaving 15 bases between them. The germline CDR1 and CDR2 sequences are MDHEN and SYDVKM.

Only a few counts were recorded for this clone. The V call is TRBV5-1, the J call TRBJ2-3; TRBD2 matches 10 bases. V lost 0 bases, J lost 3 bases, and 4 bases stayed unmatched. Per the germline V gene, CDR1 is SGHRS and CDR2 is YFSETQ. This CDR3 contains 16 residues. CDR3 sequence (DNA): TGCGCCAGCAGCTTGGTAGCGGGGGGAGAGACAGATACGCAGTATTTT. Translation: CASSLVAGGETDTQYF. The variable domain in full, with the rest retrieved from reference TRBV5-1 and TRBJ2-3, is KAGVTQTPRYLIKTRGQQVTLSCSPISGHRSVSWYQQTPGQGLQFLFEYFSETQRNKGNFPGRFSGRQFSNSRSEMNVSTLELGDSALYLCASSLVAGGETDTQYFGPGTRLTVL.

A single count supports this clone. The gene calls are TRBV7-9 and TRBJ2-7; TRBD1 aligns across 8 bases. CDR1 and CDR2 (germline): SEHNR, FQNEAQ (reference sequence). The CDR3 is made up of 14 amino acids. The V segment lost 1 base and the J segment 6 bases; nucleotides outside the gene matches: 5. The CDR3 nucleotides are TGTGCCAGCAGCTTAGGCTGGACAGGGATCGAGCAGTACTTC. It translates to CASSLGWTGIEQYF.

CDR3 in amino acids: CASSRTGAGQPQHF. The CDR3, as DNA: TGTGCCAGCAGCCGAACAGGGGCTGGGCAGCCCCAGCATTTT. The V call is TRBV7-9, the J call TRBJ1-5; 7 positions match TRBD1. Per the germline V gene, CDR1 is SEHNR and CDR2 is FQNEAQ (reference sequence). The CDR3 sequence is 14 residues long. J gave up 7 bases and V 5 bases, and 8 bases lay outside the gene matches.

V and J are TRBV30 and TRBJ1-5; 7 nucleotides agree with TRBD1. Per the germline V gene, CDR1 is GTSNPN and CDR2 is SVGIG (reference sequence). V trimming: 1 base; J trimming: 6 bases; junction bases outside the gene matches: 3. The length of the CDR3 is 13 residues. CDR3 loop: CAWSGQGVQPQHF. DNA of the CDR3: TGTGCCTGGAGTGGGCAGGGGGTTCAGCCCCAGCATTTT. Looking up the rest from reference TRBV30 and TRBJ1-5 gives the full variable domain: SQTIHQWPATLVQPVGSPLSLECTVEGTSNPNLYWYRQAAGRGLQLLFYSVGIGQISSEVPQNLSASRPQDRQFILSSKKLLLSDSGFYLCAWSGQGVQPQHFGDGTRLSIL.

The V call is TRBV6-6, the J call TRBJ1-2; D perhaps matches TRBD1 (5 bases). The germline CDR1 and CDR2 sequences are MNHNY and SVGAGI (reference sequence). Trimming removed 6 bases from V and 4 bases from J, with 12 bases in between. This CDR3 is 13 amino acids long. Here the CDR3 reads CASSPGQVYGYTF. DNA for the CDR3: TGTGCCAGCAGCCCTGGACAAGTCTATGGCTACACCTTC.

The CDR3 nucleotides read TGTGCCAGCAGTTATGGAGGCAAGAGCGAAGCTTTCTTT. Protein product: CASSYGGKSEAFF. V gene TRBV6-5 combines with J gene TRBJ1-1; D gene ambiguous. Deletions cut 3 bases from V and 8 bases from J, with 13 bases between. From germline, CDR1 is MNHEY and CDR2 SVGAGI. The CDR3 extends over 13 amino acids.

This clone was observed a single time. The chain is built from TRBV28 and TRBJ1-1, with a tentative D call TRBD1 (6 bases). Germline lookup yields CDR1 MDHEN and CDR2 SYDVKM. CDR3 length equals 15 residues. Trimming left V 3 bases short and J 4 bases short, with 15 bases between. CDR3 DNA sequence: TGTGCCAGCAGTTTCGGGGGGCTGGTGGGCACTGAAGCTTTCTTT. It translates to CASSFGGLVGTEAFF. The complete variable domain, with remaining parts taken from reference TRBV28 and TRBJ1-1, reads DVKVTQSSRYLVKRTGEKVFLECVQDMDHENMFWYRQDPGLGLRLIYFSYDVKMKEKGDIPEGYSVSREKKERFSLILESASTNQTSMYLCASSFGGLVGTEAFFGQGTRLTVV.

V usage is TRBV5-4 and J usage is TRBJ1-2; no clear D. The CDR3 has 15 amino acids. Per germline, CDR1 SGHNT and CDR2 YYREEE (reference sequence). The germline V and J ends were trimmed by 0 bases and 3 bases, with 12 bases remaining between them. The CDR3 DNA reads TGTGCCAGCAGCTTGGAAAGTGCCTCGGACTATGGCTACACCTTC. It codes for CASSLESASDYGYTF.

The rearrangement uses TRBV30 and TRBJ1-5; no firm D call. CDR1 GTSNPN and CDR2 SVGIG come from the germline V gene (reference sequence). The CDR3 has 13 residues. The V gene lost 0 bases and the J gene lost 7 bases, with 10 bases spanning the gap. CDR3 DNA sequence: TGTGCCTGGAGTGTGAGGGCGGGACAGCCCCAGCATTTT. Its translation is CAWSVRAGQPQHF.